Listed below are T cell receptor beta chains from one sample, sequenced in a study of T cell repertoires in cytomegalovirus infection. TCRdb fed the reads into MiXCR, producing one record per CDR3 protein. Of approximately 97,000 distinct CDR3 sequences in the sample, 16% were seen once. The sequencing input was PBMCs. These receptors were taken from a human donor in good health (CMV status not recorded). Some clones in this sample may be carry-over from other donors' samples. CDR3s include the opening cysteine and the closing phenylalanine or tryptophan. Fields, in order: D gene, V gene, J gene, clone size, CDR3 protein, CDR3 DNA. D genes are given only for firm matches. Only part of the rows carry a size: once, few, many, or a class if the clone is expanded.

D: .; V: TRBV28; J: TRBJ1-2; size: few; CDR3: CASSFQGKNYGYTF; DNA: TGTGCCAGCAGTTTTCAGGGGAAGAACTATGGCTACACCTTC
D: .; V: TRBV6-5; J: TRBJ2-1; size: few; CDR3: CASSYGGGNEQFF; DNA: TGTGCCAGCAGTTACGGGGGCGGGAATGAGCAGTTCTTC
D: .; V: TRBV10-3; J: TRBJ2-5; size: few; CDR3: CAISEPDQETQYF; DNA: TGTGCCATCAGTGAGCCAGACCAAGAGACCCAGTACTTC
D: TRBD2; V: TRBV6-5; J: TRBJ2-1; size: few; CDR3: CASSYDLAGKKQFF; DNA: TGTGCCAGCAGTTACGATCTAGCGGGGAAAAAGCAGTTCTTC
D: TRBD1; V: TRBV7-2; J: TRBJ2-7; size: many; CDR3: CASSPTGEGYEQYF; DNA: TGTGCCAGCAGCCCGACAGGGGAAGGGTACGAGCAGTACTTC
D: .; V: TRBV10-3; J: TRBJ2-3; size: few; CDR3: CAITQGGDTQYF; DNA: TGTGCCATCACACAGGGAGGAGATACGCAGTATTTT
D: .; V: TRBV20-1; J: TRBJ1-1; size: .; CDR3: CSAPTGTFGAFF; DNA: TGCAGTGCCCCAACAGGAACCTTTGGTGCTTTCTTT
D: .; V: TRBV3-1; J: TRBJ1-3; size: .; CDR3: CASSYEGNTIYF; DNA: TGTGCCAGCAGCTACGAGGGAAACACCATATATTTT
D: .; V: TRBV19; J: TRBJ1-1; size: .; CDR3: CASSIDWAGAEAFF; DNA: TGTGCCAGTAGTATAGATTGGGCTGGGGCTGAAGCTTTCTTT
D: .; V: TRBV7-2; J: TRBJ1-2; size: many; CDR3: CASSLGGNYYGYTF; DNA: TGTGCCAGCAGCTTAGGCGGGAACTACTATGGCTACACCTTC
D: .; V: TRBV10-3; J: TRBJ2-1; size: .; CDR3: CAILEPGERDEQFF; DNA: TGTGCCATACTTGAGCCGGGAGAAAGAGATGAGCAGTTCTTC
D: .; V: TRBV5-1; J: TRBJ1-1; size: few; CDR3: CASRLGDYQNTEAFF; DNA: TGCGCCAGCAGGCTGGGGGACTACCAGAACACTGAAGCTTTCTTT
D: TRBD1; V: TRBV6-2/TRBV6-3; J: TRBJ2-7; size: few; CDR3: CASSPWTGAGEQYF; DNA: TGTGCCAGCAGTCCCTGGACAGGCGCCGGCGAGCAGTACTTC
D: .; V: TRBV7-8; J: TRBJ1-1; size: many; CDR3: CASRVLGNTEAFF; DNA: TGTGCCAGCCGCGTCCTGGGCAACACTGAAGCTTTCTTT
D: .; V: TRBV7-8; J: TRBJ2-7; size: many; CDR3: CASSPFLGSSYEQYF; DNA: TGTGCCAGCAGCCCATTCCTTGGGAGCTCCTACGAGCAGTACTTC
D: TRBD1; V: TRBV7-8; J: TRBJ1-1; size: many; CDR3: CASSPRQGASSRNTEAFF; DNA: TGTGCCAGCAGCCCGAGGCAGGGGGCAAGCAGCAGGAACACTGAAGCTTTCTTT
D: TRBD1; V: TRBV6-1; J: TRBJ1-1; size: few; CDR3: CASSPGRGQGTAFF; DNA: TGTGCCAGCAGTCCAGGCAGGGGGCAAGGAACGGCTTTCTTT
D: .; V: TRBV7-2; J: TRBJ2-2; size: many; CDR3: CASSLGRQNTGELFF; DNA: TGTGCCAGCAGCTTAGGTCGCCAGAACACCGGGGAGCTGTTTTTT
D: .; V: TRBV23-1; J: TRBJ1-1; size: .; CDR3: CASSHSVSYTEAFF; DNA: TGCGCCAGCAGTCATTCGGTATCCTACACTGAAGCTTTCTTT
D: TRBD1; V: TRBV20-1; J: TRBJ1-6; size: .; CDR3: CSAVPGQGISPLHF; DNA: TGCAGTGCTGTCCCGGGACAGGGTATCTCACCCCTCCACTTT
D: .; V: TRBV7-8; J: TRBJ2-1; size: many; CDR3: CASSLIPPGFNEQFF; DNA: TGTGCCAGCAGCTTAATTCCCCCGGGGTTCAATGAGCAGTTCTTC
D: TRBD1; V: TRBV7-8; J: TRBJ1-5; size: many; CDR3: CASSLGGQVNQPQHF; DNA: TGTGCCAGCAGCTTAGGAGGACAGGTCAATCAGCCCCAGCATTTT
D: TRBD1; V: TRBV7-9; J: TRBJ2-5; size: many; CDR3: CASSLIGTTGETQYF; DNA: TGTGCCAGCAGCTTAATTGGGACGACAGGGGAGACCCAGTACTTC
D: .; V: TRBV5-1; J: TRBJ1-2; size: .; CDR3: CASGTDNYGYTF; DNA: TGCGCCAGCGGCACCGATAACTATGGCTACACCTTC
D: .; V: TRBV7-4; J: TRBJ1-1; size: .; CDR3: CASRLYDRNTEAFF; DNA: TGTGCCAGCAGACTGTACGACAGGAACACTGAAGCTTTCTTT
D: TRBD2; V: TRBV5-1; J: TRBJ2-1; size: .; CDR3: CASKRGGDSYNEQFF; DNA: TGCGCCAGCAAGCGGGGGGGGGACTCCTACAATGAGCAGTTCTTC
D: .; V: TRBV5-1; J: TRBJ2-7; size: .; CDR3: CASSFWGSQEQYF; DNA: TGCGCCAGCAGCTTCTGGGGATCCCAGGAGCAGTACTTC
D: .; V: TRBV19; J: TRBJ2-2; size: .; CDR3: CASSMGPGTGELFF; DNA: TGTGCCAGTAGTATGGGCCCCGGGACCGGGGAGCTGTTTTTT
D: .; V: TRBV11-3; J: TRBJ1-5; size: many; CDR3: CASSSPGGYSNQPQHF; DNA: TGTGCCAGCAGCTCACCTGGCGGCTATAGCAATCAGCCCCAGCATTTT
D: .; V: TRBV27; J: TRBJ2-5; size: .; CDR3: CASSSPGLGVGTQYF; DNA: TGTGCCAGCAGTTCTCCAGGTTTAGGAGTCGGGACCCAGTACTTC
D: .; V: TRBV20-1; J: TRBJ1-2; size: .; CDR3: CSAPGGDYGYTF; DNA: TGCAGTGCCCCCGGCGGCGACTATGGCTACACCTTC
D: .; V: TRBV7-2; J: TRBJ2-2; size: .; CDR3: CASSLERLRSGELFF; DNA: TGTGCCAGCAGCTTAGAACGACTAAGGTCCGGGGAGCTGTTTTTT
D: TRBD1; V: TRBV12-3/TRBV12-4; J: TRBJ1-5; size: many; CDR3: CASSRQGSQPQHF; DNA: TGTGCCAGCAGCCGACAGGGAAGTCAGCCCCAGCATTTT
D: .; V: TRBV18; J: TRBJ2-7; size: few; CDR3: CASSPGPLYYEQYF; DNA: TGTGCCAGCTCACCAGGACCCCTGTACTACGAGCAGTACTTC
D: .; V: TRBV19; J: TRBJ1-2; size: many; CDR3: CATAPDRNYGYTF; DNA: TGTGCCACCGCACCGGACAGAAACTATGGCTACACCTTC
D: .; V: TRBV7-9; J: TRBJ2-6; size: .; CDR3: CASSTPSGRVGANVLTF; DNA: TGTGCCAGCTCTACCCCATCCGGAAGAGTTGGGGCCAACGTCCTGACTTTC
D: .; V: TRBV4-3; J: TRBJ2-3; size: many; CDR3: CASSQVWGPLTDTQYF; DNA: TGCGCCAGCAGCCAAGTGTGGGGGCCCCTCACAGATACGCAGTATTTT
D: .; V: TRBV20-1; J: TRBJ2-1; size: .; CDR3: CSAIDTTLNEQFF; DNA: TGCAGTGCTATAGACACCACCCTAAATGAGCAGTTCTTC
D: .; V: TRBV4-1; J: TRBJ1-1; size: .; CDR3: CASSRSQNTEAFF; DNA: TGCGCCAGCAGTAGAAGTCAGAACACTGAAGCTTTCTTT
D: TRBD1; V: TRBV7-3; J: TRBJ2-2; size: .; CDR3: CASRGTGNTGELFF; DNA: TGTGCCAGCCGCGGGACAGGCAACACCGGGGAGCTGTTTTTT